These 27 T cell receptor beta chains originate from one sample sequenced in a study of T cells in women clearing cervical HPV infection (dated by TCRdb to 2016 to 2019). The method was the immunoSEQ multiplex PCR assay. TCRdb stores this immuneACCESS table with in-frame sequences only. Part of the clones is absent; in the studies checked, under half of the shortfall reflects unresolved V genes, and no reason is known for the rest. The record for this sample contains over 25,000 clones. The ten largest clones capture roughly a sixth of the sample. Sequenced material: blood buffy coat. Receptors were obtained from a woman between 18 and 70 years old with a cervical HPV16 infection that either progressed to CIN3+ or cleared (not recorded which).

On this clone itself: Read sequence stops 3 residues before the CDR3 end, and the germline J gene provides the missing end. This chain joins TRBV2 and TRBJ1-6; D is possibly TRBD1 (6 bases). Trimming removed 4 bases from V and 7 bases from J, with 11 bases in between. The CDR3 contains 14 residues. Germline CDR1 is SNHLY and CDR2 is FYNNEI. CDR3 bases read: TGTGCCAGCAGTGGACAGGTCTGGAATTCACCC. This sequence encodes CASSGQVWNSP. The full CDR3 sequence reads CASSGQVWNSPLHF.

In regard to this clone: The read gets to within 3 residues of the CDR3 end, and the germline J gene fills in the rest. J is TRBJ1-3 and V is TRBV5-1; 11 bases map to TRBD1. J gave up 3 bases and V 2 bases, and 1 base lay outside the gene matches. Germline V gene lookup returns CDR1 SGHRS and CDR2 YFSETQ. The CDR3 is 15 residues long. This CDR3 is CASSFGTGGGNTIYF. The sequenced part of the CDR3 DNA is TGCGCCAGCAGCTTCGGGACAGGGGGTGGAAACACC.

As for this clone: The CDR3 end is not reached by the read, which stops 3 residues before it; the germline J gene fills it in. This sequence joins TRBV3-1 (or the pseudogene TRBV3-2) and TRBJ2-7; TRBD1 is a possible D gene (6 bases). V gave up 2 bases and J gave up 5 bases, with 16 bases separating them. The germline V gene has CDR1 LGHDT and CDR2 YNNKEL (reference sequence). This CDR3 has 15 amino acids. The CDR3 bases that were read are TGTGCCAGCAGCCAACAGGGACACCCGTCCCACGAG. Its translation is CASSQQGHPSHE. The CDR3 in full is CASSQQGHPSHEQYF.

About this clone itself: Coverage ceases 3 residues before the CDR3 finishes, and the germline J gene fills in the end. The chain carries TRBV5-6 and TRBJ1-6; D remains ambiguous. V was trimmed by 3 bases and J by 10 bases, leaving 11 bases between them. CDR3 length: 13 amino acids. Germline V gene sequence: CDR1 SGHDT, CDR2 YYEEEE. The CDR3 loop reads CASSSLPGSPLHF. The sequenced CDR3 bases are TGTGCCAGCAGCTCCCTGCCAGGCTCACCC.

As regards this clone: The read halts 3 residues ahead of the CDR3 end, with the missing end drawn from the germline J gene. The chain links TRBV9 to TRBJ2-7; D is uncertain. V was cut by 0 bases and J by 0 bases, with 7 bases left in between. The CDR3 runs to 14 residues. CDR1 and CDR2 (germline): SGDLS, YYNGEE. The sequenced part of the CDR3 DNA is TGTGCCAGCAGCGTAGTAGCAGCCTCCTACGAG. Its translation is CASSVVAASYE. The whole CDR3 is CASSVVAASYEQYF.

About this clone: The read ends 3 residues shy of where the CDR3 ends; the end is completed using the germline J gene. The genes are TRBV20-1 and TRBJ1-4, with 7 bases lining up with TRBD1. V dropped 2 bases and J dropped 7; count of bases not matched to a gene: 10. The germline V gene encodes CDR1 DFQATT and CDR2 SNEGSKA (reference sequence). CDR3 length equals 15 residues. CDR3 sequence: CSARLPGTEGEKLFF. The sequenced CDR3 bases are TGCAGTGCTAGACTCCCCGGGACAGAAGGTGAAAAA.

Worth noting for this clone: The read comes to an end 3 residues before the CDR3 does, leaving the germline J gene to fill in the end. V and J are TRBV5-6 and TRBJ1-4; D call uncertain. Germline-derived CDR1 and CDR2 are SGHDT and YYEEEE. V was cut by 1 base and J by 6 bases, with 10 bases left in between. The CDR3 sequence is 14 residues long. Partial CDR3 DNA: TGTGCCAGCAGCTTGATTTACGGGGATGAAAAA. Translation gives CASSLIYGDEK. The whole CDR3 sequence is CASSLIYGDEKLFF.

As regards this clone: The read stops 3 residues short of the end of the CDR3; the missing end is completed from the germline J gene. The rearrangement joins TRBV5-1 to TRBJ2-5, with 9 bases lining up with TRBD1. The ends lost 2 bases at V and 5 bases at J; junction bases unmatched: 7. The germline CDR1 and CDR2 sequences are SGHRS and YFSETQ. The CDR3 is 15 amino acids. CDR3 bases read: TGCGCCAGCAGCTTACACCAGGACAGGGGTGAGACC. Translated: CASSLHQDRGET. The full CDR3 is CASSLHQDRGETQYF.

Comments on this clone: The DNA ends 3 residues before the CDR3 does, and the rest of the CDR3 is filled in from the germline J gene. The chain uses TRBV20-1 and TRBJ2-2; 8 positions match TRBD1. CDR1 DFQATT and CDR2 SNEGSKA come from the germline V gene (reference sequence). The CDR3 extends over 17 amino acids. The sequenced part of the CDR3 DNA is TGCAGTGCTTCCCTAATCGCTACAGGGGGAAAGGATTCACCG. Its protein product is CSASLIATGGKDSP. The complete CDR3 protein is CSASLIATGGKDSPLFF.

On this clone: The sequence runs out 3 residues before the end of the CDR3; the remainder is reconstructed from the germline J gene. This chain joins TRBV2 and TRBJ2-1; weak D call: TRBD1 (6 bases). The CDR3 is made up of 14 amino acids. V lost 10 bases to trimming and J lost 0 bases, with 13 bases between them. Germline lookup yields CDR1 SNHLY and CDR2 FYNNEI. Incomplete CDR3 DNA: TGTGCCACTGACGACAGGAGCTCCTACAATGAG. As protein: CATDDRSSYNE. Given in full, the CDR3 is CATDDRSSYNEQFF.

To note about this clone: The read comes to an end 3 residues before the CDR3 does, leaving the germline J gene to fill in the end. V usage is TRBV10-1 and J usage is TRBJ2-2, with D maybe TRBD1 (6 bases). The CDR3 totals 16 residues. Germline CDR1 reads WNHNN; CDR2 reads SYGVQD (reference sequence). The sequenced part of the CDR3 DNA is TGCGCCAGCAGTGAGTCGGGACAAAAAATTTTGAGAAAG. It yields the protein CASSESGQKILRK. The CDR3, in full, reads CASSESGQKILRKLFF.

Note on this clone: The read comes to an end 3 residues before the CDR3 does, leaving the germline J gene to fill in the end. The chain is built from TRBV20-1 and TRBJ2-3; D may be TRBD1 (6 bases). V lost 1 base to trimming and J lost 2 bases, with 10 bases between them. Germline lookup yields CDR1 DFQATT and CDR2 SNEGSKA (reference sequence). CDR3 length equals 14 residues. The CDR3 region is CSARAGTITDTQYF. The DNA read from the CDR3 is TGCAGTGCTAGAGCAGGGACAATCACAGATACG.

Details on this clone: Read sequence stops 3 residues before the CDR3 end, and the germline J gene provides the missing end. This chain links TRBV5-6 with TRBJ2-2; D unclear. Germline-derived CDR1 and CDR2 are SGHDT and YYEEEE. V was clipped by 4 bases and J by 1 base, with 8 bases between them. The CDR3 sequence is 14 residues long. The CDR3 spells CASSRDWNTGELFF. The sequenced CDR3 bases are TGTGCCAGCAGCCGAGACTGGAACACCGGGGAG.

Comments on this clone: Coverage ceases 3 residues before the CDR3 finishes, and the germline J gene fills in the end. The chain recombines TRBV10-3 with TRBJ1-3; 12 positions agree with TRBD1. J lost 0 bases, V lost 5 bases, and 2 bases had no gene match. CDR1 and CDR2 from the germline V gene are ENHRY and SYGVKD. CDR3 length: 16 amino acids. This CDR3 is CAISPGQGASGNTIYF. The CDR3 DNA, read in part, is TGTGCCATCAGTCCGGGACAGGGGGCCTCTGGAAACACC.

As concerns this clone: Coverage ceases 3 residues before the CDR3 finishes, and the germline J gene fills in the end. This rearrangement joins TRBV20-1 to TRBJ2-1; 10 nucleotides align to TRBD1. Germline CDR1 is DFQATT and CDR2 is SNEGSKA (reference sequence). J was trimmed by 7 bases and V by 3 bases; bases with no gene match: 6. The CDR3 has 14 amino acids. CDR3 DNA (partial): TGCAGTGCTAGTAGACGGACAGGGGGGAATGAG. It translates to CSASRRTGGNE. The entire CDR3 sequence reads CSASRRTGGNEQFF.

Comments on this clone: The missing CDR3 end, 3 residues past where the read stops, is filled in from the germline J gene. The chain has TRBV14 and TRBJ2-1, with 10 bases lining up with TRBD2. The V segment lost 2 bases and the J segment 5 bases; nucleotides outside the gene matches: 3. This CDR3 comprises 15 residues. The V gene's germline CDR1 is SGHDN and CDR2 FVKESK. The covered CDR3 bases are TGTGCCAGCAGCCAACTAGCGGGGGCGAACAATGAG. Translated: CASSQLAGANNE. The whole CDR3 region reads CASSQLAGANNEQFF.

The covered CDR3 bases are TGTGCCAGCAGCCAAATTGTATCGAGGGATGGC. It translates to CASSQIVSRDG. The whole CDR3 sequence is CASSQIVSRDGYTF. This chain joins TRBV4-2 and TRBJ1-2; unclear D gene. The CDR3 is cut off 3 residues early in the read; its end comes from the germline J gene. The CDR3 spans 14 residues. Germline-derived CDR1 and CDR2 are LGHNA and YNFKEQ. Trimming stripped 2 bases from V and 6 bases from J, with 13 bases between.

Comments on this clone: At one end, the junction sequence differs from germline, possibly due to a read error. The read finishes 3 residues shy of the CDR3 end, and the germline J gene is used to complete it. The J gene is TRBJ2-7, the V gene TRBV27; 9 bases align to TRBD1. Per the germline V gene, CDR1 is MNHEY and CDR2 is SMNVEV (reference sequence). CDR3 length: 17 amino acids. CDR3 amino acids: CASSISSPGTGLYEQYF. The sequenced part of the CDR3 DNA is TGTGCCAGCAGTATATCCTCGCCGGGGACAGGGTTATACGAG.

This CDR3 is CASDRAADTQYF. CDR3 DNA (partial): TGTGCCAGCGACAGGGCCGCAGATACG. V usage is TRBV2 and J usage is TRBJ2-3; TRBD1 matches 7 bases. The missing CDR3 end, 3 residues past where the read stops, is filled in from the germline J gene. V trimming: 8 bases; J trimming: 4 bases; junction bases outside the gene matches: 3. The germline CDR1 and CDR2 sequences are SNHLY and FYNNEI. This CDR3 is 12 amino acids long.

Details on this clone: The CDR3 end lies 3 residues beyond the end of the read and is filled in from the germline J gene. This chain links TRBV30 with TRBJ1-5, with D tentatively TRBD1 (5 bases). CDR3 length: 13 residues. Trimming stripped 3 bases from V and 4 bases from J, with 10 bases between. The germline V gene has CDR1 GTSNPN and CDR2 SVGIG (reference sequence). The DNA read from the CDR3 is TGTGCCTGGAGGGGCCGGGGGAATCAGCCC. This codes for CAWRGRGNQP. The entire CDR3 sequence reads CAWRGRGNQPQHF.

This CDR3 reads CSVEAPGQGDEQFF. The covered CDR3 bases are TGCAGCGTTGAGGCCCCGGGACAGGGCGATGAG. The chain joins TRBV29-1 to TRBJ2-1; 9 bases are shared with TRBD1. The observed sequence ends 3 residues before the CDR3 terminus, with the missing tail filled in from the germline J gene. The CDR3 runs 14 residues. V lost 3 bases and J lost 8; bases outside the gene matches: 8. The V gene's germline CDR1 is SQVTM and CDR2 ANQGSEA.

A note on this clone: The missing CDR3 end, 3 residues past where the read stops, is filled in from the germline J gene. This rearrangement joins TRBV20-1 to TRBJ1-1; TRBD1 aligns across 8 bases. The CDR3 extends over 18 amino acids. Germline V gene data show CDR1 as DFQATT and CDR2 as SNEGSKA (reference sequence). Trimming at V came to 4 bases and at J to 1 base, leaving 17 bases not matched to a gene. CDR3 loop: CSAKDGQGAFLGNTEAFF. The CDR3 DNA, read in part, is TGCAGTGCTAAGGACGGGCAGGGGGCTTTCTTGGGGAACACTGAA.

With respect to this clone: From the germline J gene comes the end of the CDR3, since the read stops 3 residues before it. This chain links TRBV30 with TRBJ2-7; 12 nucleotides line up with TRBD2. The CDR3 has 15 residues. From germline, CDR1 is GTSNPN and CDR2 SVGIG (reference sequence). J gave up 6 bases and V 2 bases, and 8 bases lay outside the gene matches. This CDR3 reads CAWSHKGLAGFEQYF. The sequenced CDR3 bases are TGTGCCTGGAGTCATAAAGGACTAGCGGGATTCGAG. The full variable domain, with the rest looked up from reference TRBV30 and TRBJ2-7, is SQTIHQWPATLVQPVGSPLSLECTVEGTSNPNLYWYRQAAGRGLQLLFYSVGIGQISSEVPQNLSASRPQDRQFILSSKKLLLSDSGFYLCAWSHKGLAGFEQYFGPGTRLTVT.

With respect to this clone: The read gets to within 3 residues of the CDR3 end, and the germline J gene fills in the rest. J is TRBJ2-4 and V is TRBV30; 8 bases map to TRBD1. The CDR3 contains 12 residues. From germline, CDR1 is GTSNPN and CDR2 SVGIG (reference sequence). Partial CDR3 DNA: TGTGCCTGGATTCGGACAGGGCCGGGT. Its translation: CAWIRTGPG. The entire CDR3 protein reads CAWIRTGPGQYF.

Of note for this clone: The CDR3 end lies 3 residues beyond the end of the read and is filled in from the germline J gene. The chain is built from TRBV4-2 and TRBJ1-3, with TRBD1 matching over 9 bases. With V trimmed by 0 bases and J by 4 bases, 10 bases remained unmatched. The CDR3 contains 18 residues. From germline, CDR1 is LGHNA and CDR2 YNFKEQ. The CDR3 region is CASSQDRAKQGAGNTIYF. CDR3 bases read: TGTGCCAGCAGCCAAGATCGTGCTAAACAGGGGGCGGGAAACACC.

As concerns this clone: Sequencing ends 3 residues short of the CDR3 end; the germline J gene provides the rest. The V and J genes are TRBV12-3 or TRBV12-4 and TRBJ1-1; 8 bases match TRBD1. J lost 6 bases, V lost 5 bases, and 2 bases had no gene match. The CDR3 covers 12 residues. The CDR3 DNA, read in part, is TGTGCCAGCAGTGAACAGGGGGCTGAA. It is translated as CASSEQGAE. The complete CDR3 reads CASSEQGAEAFF.

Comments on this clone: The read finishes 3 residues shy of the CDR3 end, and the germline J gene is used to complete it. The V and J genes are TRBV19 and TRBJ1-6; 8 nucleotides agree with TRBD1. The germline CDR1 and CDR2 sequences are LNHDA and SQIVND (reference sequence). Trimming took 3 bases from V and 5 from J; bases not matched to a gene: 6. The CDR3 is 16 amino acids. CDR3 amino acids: CASSMGWTGNNSPLHF. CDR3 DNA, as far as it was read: TGTGCCAGTAGTATGGGTTGGACAGGGAATAATTCACCC.